The 15 T cell receptor beta chains presented below share a single source sample, sequenced in a study of blood T cell repertoires in COVID-19. Only in-frame clones appear in the TCRdb table, and some are missing; sequencing was by immunoSEQ multiplex PCR. The sample lists under 90,000 clones, approximately 90% occurring once. Source material: peripheral blood. The receptors were gathered from a woman aged 50 to 60 with COVID-19, enrolled during active disease.

The J gene is TRBJ2-2, the V gene TRBV28; weak D call: TRBD2 (6 bases). From germline, CDR1 is MDHEN and CDR2 SYDVKM. The V and J ends lost 6 bases and 3 bases respectively, with 11 bases between them. This CDR3 spans 14 amino acids. The DNA for the CDR3 is TGTGCCAGCAGGTACTGGGGGGACACCGGGGAGCTGTTTTTT. Amino acid sequence: CASRYWGDTGELFF.

The genes are TRBV4-1 and TRBJ2-1; 11 bases fit TRBD2. CDR1 is MGHRA, CDR2 YSYEKL, per germline. CDR3 length equals 15 residues. J was trimmed by 3 bases and V by 4 bases; bases with no gene match: 2. The CDR3 DNA sequence: TGCGCCAGCAGCCCGGGACTAGCGGACTACAATGAGCAGTTCTTC. Protein: CASSPGLADYNEQFF.

The V call is TRBV6-5, the J call TRBJ2-2; 11 nucleotides match TRBD2. With V trimmed by 11 bases and J by 5 bases, 4 bases remained unmatched. CDR1 and CDR2 (germline): MNHEY, SVGAGI. The length of the CDR3 is 13 residues. The CDR3 protein is CAARLAGTGELFF. In DNA, the CDR3 is TGTGCCGCGAGACTAGCGGGGACCGGGGAGCTGTTTTTT.

The CDR3: CASSPGHLSNQPQHF. The CDR3 region has the DNA TGTGCCAGCAGCCCGGGACATCTGAGCAATCAGCCCCAGCATTTT. This sequence joins TRBV6-5 and TRBJ1-5; TRBD1 might be the D (6 bases). CDR1 and CDR2 from the germline V gene are MNHEY and SVGAGI. V was shortened by 6 bases and J by 1 base, with 13 bases between the two germline ends. The CDR3 extends over 15 amino acids.

V and J are TRBV27 and TRBJ1-2; D is possibly TRBD1 (5 bases). The CDR3 has 11 residues. The germline V gene has CDR1 MNHEY and CDR2 SMNVEV (reference sequence). Between the trimmed V and J ends, which lost 7 bases and 8 bases, there was a span of 11 bases. The CDR3 region is CASTGFLGYTF. The CDR3 DNA is TGTGCCAGCACAGGGTTTTTAGGCTACACCTTC.

Only a few counts were recorded for this clone. The chain recombines TRBV5-1 with TRBJ2-3; D might be TRBD1 (5 bases). The CDR3 is made up of 14 amino acids. Germline CDR1 is SGHRS and CDR2 is YFSETQ. Trimming removed 3 bases from V and 2 bases from J, with 10 bases in between. Here the CDR3 reads CASSSGRLTDTQYF. CDR3 nucleotides: TGCGCCAGCAGCTCAGGGCGCCTCACAGATACGCAGTATTTT.

This chain links TRBV10-3 with TRBJ1-2; weak D call: TRBD1 (5 bases). Germline-derived CDR1 and CDR2 are ENHRY and SYGVKD. This CDR3 spans 13 amino acids. Trimming pared 3 bases from V and 5 bases from J, leaving 10 bases between. The CDR3, as DNA: TGTGCCATCAGTGACAGGGAAGTGTATGGCTACACCTTC. This encodes CAISDREVYGYTF.

This clone is a singleton in its sample. The chain uses TRBV7-9 and TRBJ2-1, with D perhaps matching TRBD1 (5 bases). V lost 4 bases and J 7 bases, leaving 20 bases between the germline ends. There are 16 residues in the CDR3. The germline gives CDR1 SEHNR, CDR2 FQNEAQ (reference sequence). The CDR3 sequence is CASSSLWGLGTNEQFF. CDR3 nucleotides: TGTGCCAGCAGCTCTTTATGGGGCCTCGGTACTAATGAGCAGTTCTTC.

This clone was seen a handful of times. The V gene is TRBV29-1, the J gene TRBJ2-7; no clear D. Germline values: CDR1 SQVTM, CDR2 ANQGSEA. V was cut by 2 bases and J by 0 bases, with 11 bases left in between. This CDR3 is 14 amino acids long. The CDR3 DNA sequence: TGCAGCGTTGAATTAGCTAGAAACTCCTACGAGCAGTACTTC. This encodes CSVELARNSYEQYF.

The chain couples TRBV27 to TRBJ1-6, with TRBD1 as a possible D gene (5 bases). Between the trimmed V and J ends, which lost 3 bases and 6 bases, there was a span of 6 bases. Per germline, CDR1 MNHEY and CDR2 SMNVEV (reference sequence). The CDR3 length is 13 residues. The CDR3 DNA is TGTGCCAGCAGTTTTAGGGGTAATTCACCCCTCCACTTT. Protein sequence: CASSFRGNSPLHF.

J is TRBJ2-7 and V is TRBV6-2 or TRBV6-3; D gene ambiguous. V was pared by 4 bases and J by 2 bases, with 9 bases between. The CDR3 extends over 13 amino acids. Germline assignment: CDR1 MNHEY and CDR2 SVGEGT. The CDR3 loop reads CASSLVGPYEQYF. The CDR3 DNA reads TGTGCCAGCAGTTTGGTCGGTCCCTACGAGCAGTACTTC.

V is TRBV24-1 and J is TRBJ2-1; TRBD2 aligns across 7 bases. V was clipped by 6 bases and J by 0 bases; unmatched bases: 7. The length of the CDR3 is 16 residues. The germline CDR1 and CDR2 sequences are KGHDR and SFDVKD. DNA for the CDR3: TGTGCCACCAGTCCCTGGGGGGGGAGCTCCTACAATGAGCAGTTCTTC. Translating it yields CATSPWGGSSYNEQFF.

The rearrangement joins TRBV27 to TRBJ1-1; no clear D gene. The CDR3 is 17 residues long. The germline V and J ends were trimmed by 7 bases and 5 bases, with 26 bases remaining between them. The germline CDR1 and CDR2 sequences are MNHEY and SMNVEV (reference sequence). In DNA form, the CDR3 reads TGTGCCAGCACCCCCAAGGTGGGAGTAAGAGGAGTAACTGAAGCTTTCTTT. Protein product: CASTPKVGVRGVTEAFF.

The J gene is TRBJ2-2, the V gene TRBV10-3, with a tentative D call TRBD1 (6 bases). Trimming removed 5 bases at V and 6 bases at J, with 13 bases between. The CDR3 sequence is 14 residues long. CDR1 ENHRY and CDR2 SYGVKD come from the germline V gene. This CDR3 is CAISSKQGPGELFF. CDR3 sequence (DNA): TGTGCCATCAGTTCCAAACAGGGTCCCGGGGAGCTGTTTTTT.

The chain links TRBV30 to TRBJ1-5, with D possibly TRBD1 on 5 matching bases. This CDR3 contains 13 residues. Trimming shortened V by 0 bases and J by 8 bases, and 11 bases separated the two germline ends. Germline assignment: CDR1 GTSNPN and CDR2 SVGIG (reference sequence). This CDR3 is CAWSVGGLKPQHF. The CDR3 DNA follows: TGTGCCTGGAGTGTGGGGGGTTTAAAGCCCCAGCATTTT. The variable domain in full, completed from reference TRBV30 and TRBJ1-5, reads SQTIHQWPATLVQPVGSPLSLECTVEGTSNPNLYWYRQAAGRGLQLLFYSVGIGQISSEVPQNLSASRPQDRQFILSSKKLLLSDSGFYLCAWSVGGLKPQHFGDGTRLSIL.